A single T cell receptor beta chain is shown here with its context. This entry comes from a study of blood T cell repertoires in COVID-19. Study details: Acute-phase and convalescent COVID-19 samples originated in the United States, Italy and Spain.

The protocol was immunoSEQ multiplex PCR, while the TCRdb copy is restricted to in-frame clones and leaves out a portion. Here the sample spans tens of thousands of clones, about 85% being singletons. V lost 5 bases and J lost 4; bases outside the gene matches: 11. The germline gives CDR1 SGDLS, CDR2 YYNGEE. CDR3 size: 17 residues. Material for sequencing was peripheral blood. This receptor was obtained from a human donor in a cohort sampled during active COVID-19. The chain links TRBV9 to TRBJ1-6; 8 bases agree with TRBD1. The DNA of the CDR3 is TGTGCCAGCAGTAGGGGGAGACAGGGGATTTATAATTCACCCCTCCACTTT. Translation gives CASSRGRQGIYNSPLHF.